A selection of T cell receptor beta chains follows, all from one sample in a study of OX40 agonist ivuxolimab in advanced cancers. Only in-frame clones appear in the TCRdb table, and some are missing; sequencing was by immunoSEQ multiplex PCR. Of 50,000 or so clones in the sample, roughly 86% were seen once. The sample in question was CD4+ or CD8+ T cells sorted from blood, obtained in a trial of the OX40 agonist ivuxolimab. The receptors originated from an adult with an advanced solid tumor such as melanoma, head and neck, liver or kidney cancer. CDR3s include the opening cysteine and the closing phenylalanine or tryptophan. A D gene is named only where the DNA matches it firmly. A row's size may be missing; if present it is once, few, many or a size class.

V gene	D gene	clone size	J gene	CDR3 protein	CDR3 DNA
TRBV6-1	TRBD2	-	TRBJ2-5	CASSAGLAGVGETQYF	TGTGCCAGCAGTGCAGGACTAGCGGGGGTAGGGGAGACCCAGTACTTC
TRBV5-1	TRBD1	-	TRBJ2-7	CASSLFTGGENEQYF	TGCGCCAGCAGCTTATTTACAGGGGGCGAGAACGAGCAGTACTTC
TRBV6-5	-	-	TRBJ2-7	CASSFRDIDYEQYF	TGTGCCAGCAGTTTTAGGGACATAGACTACGAGCAGTACTTC
TRBV7-2	-	-	TRBJ1-3	CASSLAADSGNTIYF	TGTGCCAGCAGCTTAGCAGCTGACTCTGGAAACACCATATATTTT
TRBV30	-	-	TRBJ1-5	CAWSVGNQNQPQHF	TGTGCCTGGAGTGTGGGGAACCAAAATCAGCCCCAGCATTTT
TRBV18	-	-	TRBJ1-2	CASSPPEGPGSYTF	TGTGCCAGCTCACCACCGGAGGGTCCGGGGAGCTACACCTTC
TRBV7-9	-	-	TRBJ2-3	CASSLGIQGIDTQYF	TGTGCCAGCAGCCTGGGGATCCAGGGAATAGATACGCAGTATTTT
TRBV5-8	-	-	TRBJ1-5	CASSPGPLDRPQHF	TGTGCCAGCAGCCCTGGGCCCCTTGATCGGCCCCAGCATTTT
TRBV6-6	TRBD2	-	TRBJ2-5	CASSWLAGTTGETQYF	TGTGCCAGCAGTTGGCTAGCGGGGACGACGGGGGAGACCCAGTACTTC
TRBV28	-	-	TRBJ2-4	CASSYYGAKYF	TGTGCCAGCAGTTATTACGGCGCCAAGTACTTC
TRBV7-2	-	few	TRBJ2-1	CASSLVTGINEQFF	TGTGCCAGCAGCTTAGTGACTGGGATCAATGAGCAGTTCTTC
TRBV18	TRBD2	once	TRBJ2-5	CASSPPTGGGETQYF	TGTGCCAGCTCACCACCGACGGGGGGAGGAGAGACCCAGTACTTC
TRBV7-2	TRBD1	-	TRBJ1-5	CASSSISGTGINQPQHF	TGTGCCAGCAGCTCAATTTCCGGGACAGGGATCAATCAGCCCCAGCATTTT
TRBV20-1	-	-	TRBJ1-2	CSARDLSGYTF	TGCAGTGCTAGGGACCTCTCTGGCTACACCTTC
TRBV6-1	-	-	TRBJ1-5	CASSGIGVSNQPQHF	TGTGCCAGCAGTGGAATAGGGGTGAGCAATCAGCCCCAGCATTTT
TRBV29-1	-	-	TRBJ1-4	CSVVGGFEKLFF	TGCAGCGTTGTGGGGGGGTTTGAAAAACTGTTTTTT
TRBV30	-	few	TRBJ1-4	CAWSLGGVEKLFF	TGTGCCTGGAGTCTTGGGGGGGTGGAAAAACTGTTTTTT
TRBV4-2	-	-	TRBJ2-1	CASSQETSPPQEQFF	TGTGCCAGCAGCCAAGAAACTAGTCCTCCCCAGGAGCAGTTCTTC
TRBV28	-	-	TRBJ2-4	CASSLIQAKNIQYF	TGTGCCAGCAGTTTAATCCAAGCCAAAAACATTCAGTACTTC
TRBV4-3	-	-	TRBJ2-7	CASSQDQRGEQYF	TGCGCCAGCAGCCAAGATCAACGGGGCGAGCAGTACTTC
TRBV19	-	-	TRBJ1-4	CASSSEGREKLFF	TGTGCCAGTAGTTCCGAGGGACGCGAAAAACTGTTTTTT
TRBV5-8	-	once	TRBJ1-4	CASSRGAGEKLFF	TGTGCCAGCAGCCGAGGGGCGGGTGAAAAACTGTTTTTT
TRBV19	-	-	TRBJ1-5	CASSIPGQQHNQPQHF	TGTGCCAGTAGTATCCCAGGACAGCAACACAATCAGCCCCAGCATTTT
TRBV30	-	once	TRBJ2-3	CAWSSGVSLDTQYF	TGTGCCTGGAGTTCAGGGGTTAGTTTAGATACGCAGTATTTT
TRBV7-3	-	-	TRBJ2-1	CASSVRRNEQFF	TGTGCCAGCAGCGTACGGAGAAATGAGCAGTTCTTC
TRBV7-2	-	-	TRBJ2-1	CASSLALIAGLSYNEQFF	TGTGCCAGCAGCTTAGCGCTAATTGCGGGGTTATCCTACAATGAGCAGTTCTTC
TRBV6-5	TRBD1	-	TRBJ2-3	CASSYSEPNRGHTQYF	TGTGCCAGCAGTTACTCAGAGCCCAACAGGGGGCATACGCAGTATTTT
TRBV7-8	TRBD1	-	TRBJ1-5	CASSLTGGDQPQHF	TGTGCCAGCAGCCTGACAGGGGGCGATCAGCCCCAGCATTTT
TRBV28	-	-	TRBJ2-1	CASRLSPLSSYNEQFF	TGTGCCAGCAGATTGAGCCCCTTGAGCTCCTACAATGAGCAGTTCTTC
TRBV19	-	few	TRBJ2-2	CASSSRTKKDGELFF	TGTGCCAGTAGTTCCAGGACAAAGAAGGACGGGGAGCTGTTTTTT
TRBV18	-	-	TRBJ1-1	CASSPSGGGLSNTEAFF	TGTGCCAGCTCACCATCCGGGGGCGGATTATCAAACACTGAAGCTTTCTTT
TRBV27	TRBD1	once	TRBJ1-2	CASSPRQGFWGYTF	TGTGCCAGCAGTCCGAGACAGGGGTTTTGGGGCTACACCTTC
TRBV7-6	TRBD1	-	TRBJ2-7	CASSLLQGSHEQYF	TGTGCCAGCAGCTTACTACAGGGGTCCCACGAGCAGTACTTC
TRBV5-1	-	once	TRBJ2-5	CASSVGTGQETQYF	TGCGCCAGCAGCGTAGGGACGGGCCAAGAGACCCAGTACTTC
TRBV7-9	-	few	TRBJ2-2	CASSSTPRAPAGELFF	TGTGCCAGCAGCTCCACCCCCCGGGCCCCGGCCGGGGAGCTGTTTTTT
TRBV6-5	-	-	TRBJ2-7	CASRRTGYEQYF	TGTGCCAGCAGGAGGACGGGTTACGAGCAGTACTTC